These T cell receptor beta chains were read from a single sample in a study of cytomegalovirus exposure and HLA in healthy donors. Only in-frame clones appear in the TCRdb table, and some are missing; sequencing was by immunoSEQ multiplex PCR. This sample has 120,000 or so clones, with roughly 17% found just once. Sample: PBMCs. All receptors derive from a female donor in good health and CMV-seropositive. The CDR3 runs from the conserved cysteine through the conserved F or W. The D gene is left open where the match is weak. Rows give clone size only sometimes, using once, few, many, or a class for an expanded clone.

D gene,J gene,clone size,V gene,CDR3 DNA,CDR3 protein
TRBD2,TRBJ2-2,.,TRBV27,TGTGCCAGCAGCCGGCGGGGGGGCGACACCGGGGAGCTGTTTTTT,CASSRRGGDTGELFF
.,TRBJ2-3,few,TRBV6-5,TGTGCCAGCAGTTACGATCCAGGAACCCGCACAGATACGCAGTATTTT,CASSYDPGTRTDTQYF
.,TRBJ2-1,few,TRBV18,TGTGCCAGCTCACCTAGCGATAGCTCCTACAATGAGCAGTTCTTC,CASSPSDSSYNEQFF
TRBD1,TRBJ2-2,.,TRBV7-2,TGTGCCAGCAGCTTACGACCGGGACAGGGCCGCACCGGGGAGCTGTTTTTT,CASSLRPGQGRTGELFF
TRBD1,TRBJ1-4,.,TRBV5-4,TGTGCCAGCAGCTTGGAAGTCACAAGAAGGACAGGAGAAAAACTGTTTTTT,CASSLEVTRRTGEKLFF
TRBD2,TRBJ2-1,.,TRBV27,TGTGCCAGCAGTTTATCTTGGCGGGAGCTTTACAATGAGCAGTTCTTC,CASSLSWRELYNEQFF
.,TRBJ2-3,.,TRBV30,TGTGCCTGGAGTCCGGACTGGTCCACAGATACGCAGTATTTT,CAWSPDWSTDTQYF
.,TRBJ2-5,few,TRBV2,TGTGCCAGCAGTGAGTCAGGCATATGGGAAGAGACCCAGTACTTC,CASSESGIWEETQYF
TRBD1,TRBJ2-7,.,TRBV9,TGTGCCAGCAGCCTTGAGGGGGCGGTGAGCTCCTACGAGCAGTACTTC,CASSLEGAVSSYEQYF
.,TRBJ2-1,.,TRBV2,TGTGCCAGCAGAGGGCGGGGAGATGAGCAGTTCTTC,CASRGRGDEQFF
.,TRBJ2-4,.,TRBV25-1,TGTGCCAGCAGTGAGGGCCCGGCCAAAAACATTCAGTACTTC,CASSEGPAKNIQYF
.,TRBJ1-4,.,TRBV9,TGTGCCAGCAGCGTGGGGGGGGCAACTAATGAAAAACTGTTTTTT,CASSVGGATNEKLFF
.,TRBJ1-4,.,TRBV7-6,TGTGCCAGCAGCCTGATGGGGGGGACACCTAATGAAAAACTGTTTTTT,CASSLMGGTPNEKLFF
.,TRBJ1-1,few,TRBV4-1,TGCGCCAGCAGCCCCCCCACAGGGAACACTGAAGCTTTCTTT,CASSPPTGNTEAFF
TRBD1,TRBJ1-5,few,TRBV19,TGTGCCAGTAGTATTCTGTCCGCGGGACAGAGCAATCAGCCCCAGCATTTT,CASSILSAGQSNQPQHF
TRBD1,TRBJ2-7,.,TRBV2,TGTGCCAGCCGGGACAGGGGGCCCTTGTACGAGCAGTACTTC,CASRDRGPLYEQYF
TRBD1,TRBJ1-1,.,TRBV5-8,TGTGCCAGCAGACGGTGGACAGGGGCGAACACTGAAGCTTTCTTT,CASRRWTGANTEAFF
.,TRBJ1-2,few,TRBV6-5,TGTGCCAGCAGTTACTTAGACAGCCGTTCCCTCTATGGCTACACCTTC,CASSYLDSRSLYGYTF
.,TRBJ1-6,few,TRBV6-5,TGTGCCAGCAGTTACTCGAGAGCGAATTCACCCCTCCACTTT,CASSYSRANSPLHF